This is a list of T cell receptor beta chains from one sample in a study of T-cell memory formation after mild COVID-19. TCRdb recomputed calls from the 5' RACE reads with MiXCR, one row per CDR3 protein. Among around 200,000 distinct CDR3 sequences listed, roughly 10% were seen once. Sequencing input: PBMCs or a T cell subset sorted from them (not recorded which). These receptors came from a man aged 18 to 30 who had mild COVID-19 (a few samples of this study predate the infection). Cell type and time point are not known. Each CDR3 is given with its conserved first and last residue. Not all rows give a size; the values are once, few, many and, for expanded clones, a class.

V gene	clone size	CDR3 protein
TRBV7-3	NA	CASSSRGGALETQYF
TRBV19	few	CASTGTPEGYQPQHF
TRBV27	many	CARYSEQGSFQPQHF
TRBV7-2	few	CASSPQGALSTDTQYF
TRBV5-1	NA	CASSLGQGHGGYTF
TRBV29-1	NA	CSVAAPGNTIYF
TRBV5-1	few	CASSWGTEQGAFF
TRBV20-1	many	CSAGHSGGTYYEQYF
TRBV12-3/TRBV12-4	NA	CASTPTRSGAGELFF
TRBV20-1	few	CSAGGLNGYTF
TRBV29-1	few	CSASPSGRETQYF
TRBV7-9	medium-sized	CASSLDHNEQFF
TRBV5-1	few	CASSLEGGKNEKLFF
TRBV6-2/TRBV6-3	NA	CASSPRPGEQFF
TRBV18	NA	CASSPQPEGTDTQYF
TRBV7-9	NA	CASSPQGARNEQFF
TRBV4-3	NA	CASSRGLARAETQYF
TRBV5-8	NA	CASRKELSGNTIYF
TRBV4-3	NA	CASSQDLEGGRRGYTF
TRBV4-2	NA	CASSPPRPQHF
TRBV19	NA	CASSSTGHYNQPQHF
TRBV7-2	few	CASSVQQGFTYNSPLHF
TRBV28	NA	CASAASGGADTEAFF
TRBV2	few	CASRRGIRYTQYF
TRBV24-1	NA	CATSPSSGGENEQFF
TRBV7-6	many	CASSLSREYGYTF
TRBV20-1	many	CSARGQGNQPQHF
TRBV25-1	NA	CARHRQSTSYNEQFF
TRBV9	many	CASSSRTSGAYNEQFF
TRBV7-9	NA	CASSSGGLTADTQYF
TRBV6-5	few	CASSLTGRNQPQHF
TRBV7-3	few	CASSTGGRGITDTQYF
TRBV4-3	NA	CASGQGNTIYF
TRBV15	few	CATSQRVTGDSYEQYF